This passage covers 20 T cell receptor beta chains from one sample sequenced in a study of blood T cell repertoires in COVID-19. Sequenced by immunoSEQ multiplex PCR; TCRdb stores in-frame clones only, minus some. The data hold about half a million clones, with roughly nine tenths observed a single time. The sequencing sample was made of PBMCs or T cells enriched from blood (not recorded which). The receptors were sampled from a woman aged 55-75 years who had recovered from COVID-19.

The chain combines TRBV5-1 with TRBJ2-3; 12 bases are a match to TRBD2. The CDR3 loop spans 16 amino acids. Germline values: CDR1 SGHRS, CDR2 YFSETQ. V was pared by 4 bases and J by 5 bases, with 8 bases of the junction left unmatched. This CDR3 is CASSASSGGAEDTQYF. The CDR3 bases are TGCGCCAGCAGCGCTTCTAGCGGGGGGGCCGAAGATACGCAGTATTTT.

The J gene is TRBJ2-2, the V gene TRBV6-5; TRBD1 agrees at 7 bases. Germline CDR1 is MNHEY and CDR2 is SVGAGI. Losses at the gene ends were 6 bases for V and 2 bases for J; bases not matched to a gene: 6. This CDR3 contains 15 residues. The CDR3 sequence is CASRRDRVNTGELFF. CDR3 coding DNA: TGTGCCAGCAGGAGAGACAGGGTCAACACCGGGGAGCTGTTTTTT.

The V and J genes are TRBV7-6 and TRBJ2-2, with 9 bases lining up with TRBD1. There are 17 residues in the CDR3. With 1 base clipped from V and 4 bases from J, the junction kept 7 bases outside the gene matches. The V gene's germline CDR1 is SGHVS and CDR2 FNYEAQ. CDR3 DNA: TGTGCCAGCAGCTTAGGGAGTCGACAGGGGGGCACCGGGGAGCTGTTTTTT. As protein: CASSLGSRQGGTGELFF.

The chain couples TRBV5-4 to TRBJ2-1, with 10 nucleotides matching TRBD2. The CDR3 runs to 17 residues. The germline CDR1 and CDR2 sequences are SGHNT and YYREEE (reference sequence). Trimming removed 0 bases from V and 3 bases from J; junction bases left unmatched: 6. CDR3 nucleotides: TGTGCCAGCAGCTTGGTAACTAGCGGGGTTATCTACAATGAGCAGTTCTTC. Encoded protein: CASSLVTSGVIYNEQFF.

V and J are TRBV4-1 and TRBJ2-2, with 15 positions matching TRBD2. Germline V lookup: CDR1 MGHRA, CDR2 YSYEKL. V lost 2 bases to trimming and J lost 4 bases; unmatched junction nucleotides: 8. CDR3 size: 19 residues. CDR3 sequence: CASSQIGLAGGPGTGELFF. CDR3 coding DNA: TGCGCCAGCAGCCAAATAGGACTAGCGGGGGGGCCGGGCACCGGGGAGCTGTTTTTT.

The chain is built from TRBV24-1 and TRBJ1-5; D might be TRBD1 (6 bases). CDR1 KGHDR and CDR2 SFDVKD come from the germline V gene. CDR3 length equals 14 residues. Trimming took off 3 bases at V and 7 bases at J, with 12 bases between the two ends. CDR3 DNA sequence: TGTGCCACCAGTGATCAACGGACAGCCCAGCCCCAGCATTTT. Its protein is CATSDQRTAQPQHF.

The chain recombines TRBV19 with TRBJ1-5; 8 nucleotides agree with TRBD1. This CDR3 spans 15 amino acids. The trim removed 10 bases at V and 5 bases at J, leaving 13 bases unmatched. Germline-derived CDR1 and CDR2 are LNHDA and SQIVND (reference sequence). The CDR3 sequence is CATHLGQGAYQPQHF. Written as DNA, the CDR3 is TGTGCCACCCATCTCGGGCAGGGGGCGTATCAGCCCCAGCATTTT.

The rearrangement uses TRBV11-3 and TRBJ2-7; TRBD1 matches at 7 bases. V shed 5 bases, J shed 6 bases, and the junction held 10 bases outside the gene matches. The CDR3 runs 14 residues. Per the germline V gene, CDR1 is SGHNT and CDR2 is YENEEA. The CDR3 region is CASSPLDRSSEQYF. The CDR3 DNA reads TGTGCCAGCAGCCCTTTGGACAGGTCGTCCGAGCAGTACTTC.

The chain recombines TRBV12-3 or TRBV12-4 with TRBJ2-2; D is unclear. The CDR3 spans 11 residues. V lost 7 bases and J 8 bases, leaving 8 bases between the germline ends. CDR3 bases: TGTGCCAGCACTATCCGGGGGGAGCTGTTTTTT. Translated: CASTIRGELFF.

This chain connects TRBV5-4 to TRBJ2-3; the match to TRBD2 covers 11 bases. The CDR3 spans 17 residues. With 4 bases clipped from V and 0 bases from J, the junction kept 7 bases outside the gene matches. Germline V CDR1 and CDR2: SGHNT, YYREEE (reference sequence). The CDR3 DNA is TGTGCCAGCAGCGAAGGACTAGCGGGTTCTAGCACAGATACGCAGTATTTT. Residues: CASSEGLAGSSTDTQYF.

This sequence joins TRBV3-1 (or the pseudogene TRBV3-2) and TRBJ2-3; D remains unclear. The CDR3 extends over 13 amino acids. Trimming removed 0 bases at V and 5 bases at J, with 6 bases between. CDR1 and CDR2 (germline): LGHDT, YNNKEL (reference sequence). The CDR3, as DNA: TGTGCCAGCAGCCAAGATGGCCTAGATACGCAGTATTTT. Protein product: CASSQDGLDTQYF.

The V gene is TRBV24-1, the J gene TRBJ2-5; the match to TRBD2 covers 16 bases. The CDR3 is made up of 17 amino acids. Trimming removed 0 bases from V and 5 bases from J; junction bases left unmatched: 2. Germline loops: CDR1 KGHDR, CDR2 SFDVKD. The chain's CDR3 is CATSDLGTSGGAETQYF. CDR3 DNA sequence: TGTGCCACCAGTGATTTGGGGACTAGCGGGGGGGCGGAGACCCAGTACTTC.

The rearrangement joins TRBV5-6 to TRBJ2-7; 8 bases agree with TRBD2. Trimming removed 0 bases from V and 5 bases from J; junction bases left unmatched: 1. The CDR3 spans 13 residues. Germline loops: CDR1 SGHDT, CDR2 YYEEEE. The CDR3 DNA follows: TGTGCCAGCAGCTTGGCGGGGGGGGACGAGCAGTACGTC. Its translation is CASSLAGGDEQYV.

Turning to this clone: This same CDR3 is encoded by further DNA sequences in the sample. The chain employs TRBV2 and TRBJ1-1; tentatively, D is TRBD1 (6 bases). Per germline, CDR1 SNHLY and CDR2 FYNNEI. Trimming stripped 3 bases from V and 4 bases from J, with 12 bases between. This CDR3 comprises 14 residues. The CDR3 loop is CASSEGGRGTEAFF. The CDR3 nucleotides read TGTGCCAGCAGTGAGGGGGGGCGCGGCACTGAAGCTTTCTTT.

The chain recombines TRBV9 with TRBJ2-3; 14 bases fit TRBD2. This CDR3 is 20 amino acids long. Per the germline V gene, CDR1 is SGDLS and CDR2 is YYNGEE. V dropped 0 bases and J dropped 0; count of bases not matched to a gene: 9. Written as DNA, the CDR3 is TGTGCCAGCAGCGTAGCTGGGACTAGCGGGGGCCTAACTAGCACAGATACGCAGTATTTT. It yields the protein CASSVAGTSGGLTSTDTQYF.

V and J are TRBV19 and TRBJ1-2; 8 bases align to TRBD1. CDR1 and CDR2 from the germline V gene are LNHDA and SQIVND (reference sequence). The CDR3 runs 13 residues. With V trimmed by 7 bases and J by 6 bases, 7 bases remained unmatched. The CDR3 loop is CASTWDRPHGYTF. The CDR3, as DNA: TGTGCCAGTACCTGGGACAGGCCCCATGGCTACACCTTC.

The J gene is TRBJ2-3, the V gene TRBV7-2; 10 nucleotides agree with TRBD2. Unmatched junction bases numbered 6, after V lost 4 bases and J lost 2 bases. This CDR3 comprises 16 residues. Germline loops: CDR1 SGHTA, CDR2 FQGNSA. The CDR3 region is CASSYVAGGSTDTQYF. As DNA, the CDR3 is TGTGCCAGCAGCTACGTAGCGGGGGGATCCACAGATACGCAGTATTTT.

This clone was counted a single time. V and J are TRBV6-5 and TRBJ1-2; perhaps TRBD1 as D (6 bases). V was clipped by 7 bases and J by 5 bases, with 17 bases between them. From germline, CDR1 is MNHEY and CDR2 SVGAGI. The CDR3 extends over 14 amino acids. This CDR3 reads CASTGGGSWYGYTF. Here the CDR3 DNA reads TGTGCCAGCACTGGGGGCGGTTCTTGGTATGGCTACACCTTC.

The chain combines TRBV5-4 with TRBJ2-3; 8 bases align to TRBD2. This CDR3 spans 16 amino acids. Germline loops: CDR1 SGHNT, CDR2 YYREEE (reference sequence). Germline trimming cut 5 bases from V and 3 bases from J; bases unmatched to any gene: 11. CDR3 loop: CASRLDGGAGTDTQYF. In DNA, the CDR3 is TGTGCCAGCAGACTTGACGGGGGGGCCGGGACAGATACGCAGTATTTT.

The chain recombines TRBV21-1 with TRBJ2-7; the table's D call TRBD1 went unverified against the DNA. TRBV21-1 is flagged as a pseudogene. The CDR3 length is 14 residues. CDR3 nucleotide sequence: TGTGCCAGCAGCAACAGGGGGCATAGTAGCGAGCAGTACGTC. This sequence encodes CASSNRGHSSEQYV.